This T cell receptor (beta chain) derives from a study of shared T cell receptors in the human thymus (dated by TCRdb to the early 2020s). In terms of the full investigation: The study examined how the human thymus generates shared, self-reactive T-cell receptor alpha chains.

Looking up the germline V gene yields CDR1 KGHSH and CDR2 LQKENI. The CDR3 spans 16 residues, from the cysteine through the phenylalanine. Only the CDR3 DNA is retained, 48 bases long and in frame from the first base. V is trimmed back by 0 bases and J by 5 bases, and the junction contains 7 bases that no gene match accounts for. Receptors were amplified or captured by the immunoSEQ multiplex PCR assay. TCRdb obtained this table from immuneACCESS and retained in-frame rearrangements with V and J assigned. These tables miss some clones; where compared with another copy, unresolved V genes account for less than half of the shortfall, and the remainder is unexplained. The sample table holds a few hundred thousand clones, of which more than 85% were seen once. The ten largest make up approximately 0.02% of the sample. Concerning this clone: Its antigen target is currently unknown. No quality values exist for individual bases; no much larger clone is one base distant.

The receptor was isolated from a human donor. The sample comprised thymocytes. The receptor chain draws on TRBV18 and TRBJ2-5, and 9 junctional nucleotides match TRBD1. The base sequence is TGTGCCAGCTCACCACCAACCGGGACAGGGCGGGAGACCCAGTACTTC. It translates to CASSPPTGTGRETQYF. The entire variable domain, with the stretches around the CDR3 drawn from the reference TRBV18 and TRBJ2-5 proteins, is NAGVMQNPRHLVRRRGQEARLRCSPMKGHSHVYWYRQLPEEGLKFMVYLQKENIIDESGMPKERFSAEFPKEGPSILRIQQVVRGDSAAYFCASSPPTGTGRETQYFGPGTRLLVL.